Below, 32 T cell receptor beta chains from the same sample are listed, as sequenced in a study of blood T cell repertoires in COVID-19. The method was immunoSEQ multiplex PCR; TCRdb's version includes in-frame clones alone and lacks a portion of them. The repertoire holds under 120,000 clones, 69% seen once, with roughly 6% in the top ten. The sequenced sample was peripheral blood. The receptor source for this set is a man at least 80 years old with acute or convalescent COVID-19.

V and J are TRBV18 and TRBJ2-3; tentative D call: TRBD2 (6 bases). In germline, CDR1 is KGHSH, CDR2 LQKENI. The V end was cut by 0 bases, the J end by 0 bases, with 13 bases between. This CDR3 is 17 amino acids long. CDR3 residues: CASSPPVREPSTDTQYF. The DNA of the CDR3 is TGTGCCAGCTCACCACCGGTCCGGGAGCCTAGCACAGATACGCAGTATTTT. Full variable domain (missing parts from reference TRBV18 and TRBJ2-3): NAGVMQNPRHLVRRRGQEARLRCSPMKGHSHVYWYRQLPEEGLKFMVYLQKENIIDESGMPKERFSAEFPKEGPSILRIQQVVRGDSAAYFCASSPPVREPSTDTQYFGPGTRLTVL.

The chain combines TRBV7-9 with TRBJ1-1; D is unclear. This CDR3 is 14 amino acids long. Deletions cut 1 base from V and 4 bases from J, with 10 bases between. The germline gives CDR1 SEHNR, CDR2 FQNEAQ (reference sequence). The CDR3 protein is CASSLGAHLTEAFF. The DNA of the CDR3 is TGTGCCAGCAGCTTAGGTGCACATCTCACTGAAGCTTTCTTT.

The chain employs TRBV5-6 and TRBJ2-5; no clear D gene. The CDR3 runs to 12 residues. CDR1 is SGHDT and CDR2 is YYEEEE in the germline V gene. Between the trimmed V and J ends, which lost 4 bases and 4 bases, there was a span of 8 bases. CDR3 sequence reads: CASSRERETQYF. CDR3 nucleotide sequence: TGTGCCAGCAGCAGAGAGCGAGAGACCCAGTACTTC.

V gene TRBV5-1 combines with J gene TRBJ2-7, with D perhaps TRBD1 (5 bases). CDR3 length: 16 residues. Germline V gives CDR1 SGHRS, CDR2 YFSETQ. Trimming removed 0 bases from V and 0 bases from J, with 13 bases in between. The chain's CDR3 is CASSLESGWTSYEQYF. CDR3 DNA sequence: TGCGCCAGCAGCTTGGAATCAGGGTGGACCTCCTACGAGCAGTACTTC.

The chain uses TRBV7-2 and TRBJ2-1, with 16 bases identical to TRBD2. CDR1 and CDR2 (germline): SGHTA, FQGNSA. Losses at the gene ends were 5 bases for V and 7 bases for J; bases not matched to a gene: 8. This CDR3 contains 17 residues. The CDR3 DNA reads TGTGCCAGCAGCGACACGGGACTAGCGGGAGGGCGGAATGAGCAGTTCTTC. As protein: CASSDTGLAGGRNEQFF.

The V gene is TRBV27, the J gene TRBJ1-1, with 9 positions matching TRBD1. Germline lookup yields CDR1 MNHEY and CDR2 SMNVEV (reference sequence). CDR3 length: 13 residues. After removal of 8 bases from V and 4 bases from J, the junction contained 5 bases not matched to a gene. The CDR3 nucleotides read TGTGCCAGCTGGGACAGGGTCGGCACTGAAGCTTTCTTT. Protein product: CASWDRVGTEAFF.

This clone has a handful of counts. Written as DNA, the CDR3 is TGTGCCAGCAGCCAAGGTAGCGGGAGTCTGAATGAGCAGTTCTTC. It yields the protein CASSQGSGSLNEQFF. The chain joins TRBV4-2 to TRBJ2-1; 9 bases fit TRBD2. Germline loops: CDR1 LGHNA, CDR2 YNFKEQ. The CDR3 has 15 amino acids. V shed 1 base, J shed 7 bases, and the junction held 5 bases outside the gene matches.

The rearrangement uses TRBV6-5 and TRBJ2-1, with TRBD2 matching over 10 bases. The CDR3 runs to 16 residues. Trimming at V came to 1 base and at J to 2 bases, leaving 2 bases not matched to a gene. Germline loops: CDR1 MNHEY, CDR2 SVGAGI. The CDR3 protein is CASSYLAGGTYNEQFF. The CDR3 DNA is TGTGCCAGCAGTTACTTAGCGGGAGGCACCTACAATGAGCAGTTCTTC.

This chain connects TRBV14 to TRBJ1-3; TRBD1 aligns across 7 bases. Germline V CDR1 and CDR2: SGHDN, FVKESK. Trimming at V came to 4 bases and at J to 2 bases, leaving 8 bases not matched to a gene. The CDR3 sequence is 16 residues long. CDR3 coding DNA: TGTGCCAGCAGCCCATACAGGGGAGATACTGGAAACACCATATATTTT. This translates into CASSPYRGDTGNTIYF.

The CDR3 reads CASSPGLAGRKGGELFF. CDR3 in DNA: TGCGCCAGCAGCCCGGGACTAGCGGGAAGGAAGGGCGGGGAGCTGTTTTTT. This chain links TRBV10-1 with TRBJ2-2; 13 bases are shared with TRBD2. With 6 bases clipped from V and 7 bases from J, the junction kept 11 bases outside the gene matches. There are 17 residues in the CDR3. The V gene's germline CDR1 is WNHNN and CDR2 SYGVQD (reference sequence).

This sequence joins TRBV3-1 (or the pseudogene TRBV3-2) and TRBJ2-5; 13 positions match TRBD2. This CDR3 has 17 residues. The germline V gene encodes CDR1 LGHDT and CDR2 YNNKEL (reference sequence). With V trimmed by 4 bases and J by 1 base, 6 bases remained unmatched. Here the CDR3 reads CASSLGLAGRGQETQYF. DNA for the CDR3: TGTGCCAGCAGCCTGGGACTAGCGGGACGTGGCCAAGAGACCCAGTACTTC.

This clone occurred a few times. The rearrangement links TRBV7-2 to TRBJ2-7; 14 bases fit TRBD2. Germline values: CDR1 SGHTA, CDR2 FQGNSA. This CDR3 is built from 17 residues. The junction had 3 bases not matched to a gene; V was cut back by 0 bases and J by 2 bases. CDR3 nucleotides: TGTGCCAGCAGCTTAGCGGGGACTAGCGGGAGCCCCTACGAGCAGTACTTC. Amino acids: CASSLAGTSGSPYEQYF.

The genes are TRBV5-4 and TRBJ2-7, with 9 positions matching TRBD1. Germline assignment: CDR1 SGHNT and CDR2 YYREEE (reference sequence). The CDR3 is 15 residues long. Trimming at V came to 2 bases and at J to 0 bases, leaving 3 bases not matched to a gene. CDR3 nucleotides: TGTGCCAGCAGCTTTGGACAGGGGAGCTCCTACGAGCAGTACTTC. Its translation is CASSFGQGSSYEQYF.

The DNA of the CDR3 is TGCGCCAGCAGCCCGTTGACAGGGAGAGGCGAAAAACTGTTTTTT. The encoded protein is CASSPLTGRGEKLFF. V usage is TRBV4-3 and J usage is TRBJ1-4; 7 nucleotides line up with TRBD1. The CDR3 is 15 residues long. With 4 bases clipped from V and 8 bases from J, the junction kept 10 bases outside the gene matches. The germline V gene encodes CDR1 LGHNA and CDR2 YSLEER.

This chain joins TRBV4-3 and TRBJ1-1; D gene uncertain. V dropped 0 bases and J dropped 4 bases, with 6 bases sitting between them. Germline lookup yields CDR1 LGHNA and CDR2 YSLEER. This CDR3 region has 13 residues. The CDR3 spells CASSQDQATEAFF. The CDR3 nucleotides read TGCGCCAGCAGCCAAGATCAGGCCACTGAAGCTTTCTTT.

This clone appeared once. The chain carries TRBV6-5 and TRBJ2-2, with 10 bases identical to TRBD2. The CDR3 sequence is 15 residues long. Trimming at V came to 6 bases and at J to 5 bases, leaving 6 bases not matched to a gene. Per germline, CDR1 MNHEY and CDR2 SVGAGI. The CDR3 loop is CASRASGRKTGELFF. CDR3 in DNA: TGTGCCAGCAGAGCTAGCGGGAGAAAAACCGGGGAGCTGTTTTTT.

The rearrangement joins TRBV19 to TRBJ2-1; tentative D call: TRBD2 (5 bases). V shed 6 bases and J shed 2 bases, with 14 bases lying between them. CDR3 length equals 15 residues. CDR1 is LNHDA, CDR2 SQIVND, per germline (reference sequence). The CDR3 region has the DNA TGTGCCAGTAGAAGAACTAGTTCCGCCTACAATGAGCAGTTCTTC. It specifies CASRRTSSAYNEQFF.

The chain couples TRBV11-2 to TRBJ1-1; D gene unclear. Per germline, CDR1 SGHAT and CDR2 FQNNGV. V was pared by 1 base and J by 2 bases, with 11 bases between. The CDR3 spans 15 residues. The CDR3 DNA reads TGTGCCAGCAGCTTAGCAGGTCTCAGCAACACTGAAGCTTTCTTT. Protein: CASSLAGLSNTEAFF.

This sequence joins TRBV28 and TRBJ1-1; 10 positions match TRBD1. The ends lost 4 bases at V and 1 base at J; junction bases unmatched: 3. CDR3 length: 15 amino acids. Germline-derived CDR1 and CDR2 are MDHEN and SYDVKM. The DNA of the CDR3 is TGTGCCAGCAGTTCGGGACAGGGGCCGAACACTGAAGCTTTCTTT. It codes for CASSSGQGPNTEAFF.

The sample holds a few counts of this clone. The chain has TRBV28 and TRBJ2-4; TRBD2 might be the D (6 bases). There are 14 residues in the CDR3. V lost 8 bases and J lost 1, with 12 bases in between. Per the germline V gene, CDR1 is MDHEN and CDR2 is SYDVKM. The CDR3 reads CASSDGGAKNIQYF. CDR3 DNA sequence: TGTGCCAGCTCTGACGGGGGTGCCAAAAACATTCAGTACTTC.

This chain uses TRBV2 with TRBJ1-5, with D tentatively TRBD1 (5 bases). The V gene's germline CDR1 is SNHLY and CDR2 FYNNEI. The CDR3 consists of 18 residues. The V and J ends lost 5 bases and 4 bases respectively, with 24 bases between them. The CDR3 is CASSLGLAEQAPNQPQHF. The DNA of the CDR3 is TGTGCCAGCAGTCTGGGACTAGCGGAGCAAGCTCCAAATCAGCCCCAGCATTTT.

The chain combines TRBV18 with TRBJ2-1, with 8 bases fitting TRBD1. Germline V gene lookup returns CDR1 KGHSH and CDR2 LQKENI. With V trimmed by 5 bases and J by 7 bases, 10 bases remained unmatched. The CDR3 extends over 15 amino acids. The CDR3 sequence is CASSSTGQASNEQFF. DNA of the CDR3: TGTGCCAGCTCATCTACGGGACAGGCGTCTAATGAGCAGTTCTTC.

The table lists this clone with many counts. V usage is TRBV2 and J usage is TRBJ2-1, with D perhaps TRBD2 (5 bases). The CDR3 is made up of 12 amino acids. V lost 7 bases, J lost 10 bases, and 14 bases lay in between. Germline V gene sequence: CDR1 SNHLY, CDR2 FYNNEI. CDR3 in DNA: TGTGCCAGCAAGGATAGGGAGAGGGAGCAGTTCTTC. Protein sequence: CASKDREREQFF.

The sample holds a few counts of this clone. This sequence joins TRBV2 and TRBJ2-1; 9 bases fit TRBD1. In germline, CDR1 is SNHLY, CDR2 FYNNEI. The junction had 8 bases not matched to a gene; V was cut back by 6 bases and J by 5 bases. CDR3 length: 15 residues. The CDR3 loop reads CASRGYRDRDNEQFF. The CDR3, as DNA: TGTGCCAGCAGGGGATACCGGGACAGGGACAATGAGCAGTTCTTC.

CDR3 sequence reads: CASSQQRGDTQYF. In DNA form, the CDR3 reads TGCGCCAGCAGCCAGCAAAGAGGAGATACGCAGTATTTT. The chain is built from TRBV4-3 and TRBJ2-3, with unresolved D. This CDR3 has 13 amino acids. From germline, CDR1 is LGHNA and CDR2 YSLEER. The ends were cut back, 3 bases at V and 5 bases at J, with 9 bases in the middle.

The genes are TRBV5-5 and TRBJ2-4; 11 bases line up with TRBD2. The CDR3 is made up of 15 amino acids. The V segment lost 4 bases and the J segment 7 bases; nucleotides outside the gene matches: 7. Germline values: CDR1 SGHKS, CDR2 YYEKEE (reference sequence). The CDR3 loop reads CASSPQLAGVNIQYF. The CDR3 DNA follows: TGTGCCAGCAGCCCACAACTAGCGGGGGTTAACATTCAGTACTTC.

The CDR3 reads CASSYRDWGEQYF. CDR3 nucleotides: TGTGCCAGCAGTTACCGGGACTGGGGAGAGCAGTACTTC. The chain has TRBV6-2 or TRBV6-3 and TRBJ2-7, with D tentatively TRBD2 (6 bases). This CDR3 contains 13 residues. Trimming took off 2 bases at V and 7 bases at J, with 12 bases between the two ends. CDR1 is MNHEY, CDR2 SVGEGT, per germline.

This clone was found a few times. This chain uses TRBV30 with TRBJ2-7; unclear D gene. The length of the CDR3 is 18 residues. CDR1 is GTSNPN and CDR2 is SVGIG in the germline V gene (reference sequence). Trimming cost V 2 bases and J 2 bases, with 25 bases left between them. The CDR3 here is CAWSPIDLRPSVAYEQYF. The CDR3 coding sequence is TGTGCCTGGAGTCCCATCGATCTCCGTCCATCCGTAGCCTACGAGCAGTACTTC.

The chain recombines TRBV29-1 with TRBJ2-5; D possibly corresponds to TRBD2 (7 bases). The germline V gene has CDR1 SQVTM and CDR2 ANQGSEA. V dropped 2 bases and J dropped 5 bases, with 15 bases sitting between them. CDR3 length: 14 amino acids. The chain's CDR3 is CSVELSGEGETQYF. The CDR3 nucleotides are TGCAGCGTTGAACTCTCAGGGGAGGGGGAGACCCAGTACTTC.

The genes are TRBV28 and TRBJ1-1; D might be TRBD1 (6 bases). The CDR3 runs to 13 residues. V lost 5 bases and J lost 8, with 15 bases in between. Germline-derived CDR1 and CDR2 are MDHEN and SYDVKM. The DNA of the CDR3 is TGTGCCAGCAGTCCGACGGACAGACTAGAAGCTTTCTTT. This translates into CASSPTDRLEAFF.

This clone was seen only a few times. The chain links TRBV10-3 to TRBJ2-2; 7 bases are shared with TRBD1. Per germline, CDR1 ENHRY and CDR2 SYGVKD. The V segment lost 6 bases and the J segment 4 bases; nucleotides outside the gene matches: 5. This CDR3 is 14 amino acids long. Written as DNA, the CDR3 is TGTGCCATCAGCCCCCGACAGGGCACCGGGGAGCTGTTTTTT. This encodes CAISPRQGTGELFF.

The chain has TRBV11-3 and TRBJ2-5, with D possibly matching TRBD2 (5 bases). V lost 3 bases and J lost 4, with 24 bases in between. The CDR3 covers 18 residues. From germline, CDR1 is SGHNT and CDR2 YENEEA. The CDR3 nucleotides are TGTGCCAGCAGCTTGGCGGGTAGAGAGGTGGCGTCGGGAGAGACCCAGTACTTC. It yields the protein CASSLAGREVASGETQYF.